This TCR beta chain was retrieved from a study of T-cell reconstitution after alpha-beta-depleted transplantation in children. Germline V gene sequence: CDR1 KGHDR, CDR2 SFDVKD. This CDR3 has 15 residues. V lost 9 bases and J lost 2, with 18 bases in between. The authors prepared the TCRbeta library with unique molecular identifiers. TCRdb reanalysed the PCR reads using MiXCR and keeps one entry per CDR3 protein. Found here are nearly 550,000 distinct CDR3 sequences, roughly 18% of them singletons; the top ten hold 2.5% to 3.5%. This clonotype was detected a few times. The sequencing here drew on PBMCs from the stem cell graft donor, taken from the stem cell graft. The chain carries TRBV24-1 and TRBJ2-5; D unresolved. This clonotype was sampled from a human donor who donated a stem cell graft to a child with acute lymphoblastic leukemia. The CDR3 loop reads CATGVGQGSQETQYF. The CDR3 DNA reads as TGTGCCACCGGGGTGGGCCAAGGCAGTCAAGAGACCCAGTACTTC.